A single sample gave rise to the 14 T cell receptor beta chains below, sequenced in a study of CD8 T cells in Susac syndrome (dated by TCRdb to between 2018 and 2020). Receptor amplification or capture employed the immunoSEQ multiplex PCR assay. RNA was extracted using the RNeasy kit, and roughly 0.5 to 1 microgram was reverse transcribed with random hexamers. TCRdb reran the public reads through fastp at Q25 and MiXCR, keeping productive beta chains. Every distinct CDR3 protein forms one entry, paired with its most common genes and DNA. This sample comprises about 300,000 distinct CDR3 sequences, about 91% of them detected only once. Around 0.18% of the sample is in the top ten clones. The specimen sequenced was CD8+ T cells from PBMCs. The receptor source for this set is a human donor with multiple sclerosis.

The chain is built from TRBV5-4 and TRBJ1-1; unclear D gene. V dropped 0 bases and J dropped 0 bases, with 6 bases sitting between them. CDR1 is SGHNT and CDR2 is YYREEE in the germline V gene (reference sequence). The CDR3 is 14 amino acids. This CDR3 reads CASSLGHVNTEAFF. The DNA for the CDR3 is TGTGCCAGCAGCTTGGGGCATGTGAACACTGAAGCTTTCTTT.

The genes are TRBV19 and TRBJ1-1; D is uncertain. Between the trimmed V and J ends, which lost 10 bases and 4 bases, there was a span of 10 bases. Germline CDR1 reads LNHDA; CDR2 reads SQIVND (reference sequence). CDR3 length: 11 residues. The CDR3, as DNA: TGTGCCACCACGACGGGCACTGAAGCTTTCTTT. Residues: CATTTGTEAFF.

The rearrangement joins TRBV10-3 to TRBJ2-4; a possible D gene is TRBD1 (5 bases). The CDR3 contains 13 residues. Trimming took 8 bases from V and 3 from J, leaving 11 bases between them. CDR1 is ENHRY, CDR2 SYGVKD, per germline. Written as DNA, the CDR3 is TGTGCCATCTACGGACATATCAAAAACATTCAGTACTTC. Protein sequence: CAIYGHIKNIQYF.

This clonotype has just one count. CDR3 amino acids: CSVETGTGHVLFF. For the CDR3, the DNA is TGCAGCGTTGAGACAGGGACAGGGCATGTGTTGTTCTTC. The V call is TRBV29-1, the J call TRBJ2-1, with 9 bases fitting TRBD1. The CDR3 runs to 13 residues. V trimming: 3 bases; J trimming: 15 bases; junction bases outside the gene matches: 12. The germline V gene encodes CDR1 SQVTM and CDR2 ANQGSEA.

The chain joins TRBV6-1 to TRBJ2-3, with D perhaps TRBD1 or TRBD2 (6 bases each). The CDR3 consists of 14 residues. Germline V gives CDR1 MNHNS, CDR2 SASEGT. Trimming pared 3 bases from V and 4 bases from J, leaving 11 bases between. The CDR3, as DNA: TGTGCCAGCAGTGACGGGGGCAAATCAGATACGCAGTATTTT. Translating it yields CASSDGGKSDTQYF.

The chain links TRBV19 to TRBJ1-1, with D tentatively TRBD1 (5 bases). The CDR3 totals 11 residues. Trimming left V 9 bases short and J 7 bases short, with 12 bases between. CDR1 and CDR2 (germline): LNHDA, SQIVND (reference sequence). CDR3 region: CASKGTIEAFF. The CDR3 nucleotides read TGTGCCAGCAAGGGGACGATTGAAGCTTTCTTT.

The genes are TRBV6-2 or TRBV6-3 and TRBJ1-5; 12 bases map to TRBD1. CDR3 size: 18 residues. V shed 0 bases and J 5 bases; nucleotides not matched to a gene: 8. Germline V gives CDR1 MNHEY, CDR2 SVGEGT. CDR3 bases: TGTGCCAGCAGTTACTCCGGGACAGGGGGCTTCTTAGATCAGCCCCAGCATTTT. Protein: CASSYSGTGGFLDQPQHF.

The V call is TRBV27, the J call TRBJ2-7; the D gene is possibly TRBD2 (6 bases). V was trimmed by 2 bases and J by 0 bases, leaving 11 bases between them. The CDR3 is made up of 15 amino acids. Germline loops: CDR1 MNHEY, CDR2 SMNVEV (reference sequence). The CDR3 loop is CASSLSGSSSYEQYF. The CDR3 DNA reads TGTGCCAGCAGTTTAAGCGGGTCAAGCTCCTACGAGCAGTACTTC.

This clonotype occurred a few times. CDR3 residues: CASSSGWGYEQYF. The DNA of the CDR3 is TGTGCCAGCAGCTCTGGTTGGGGTTACGAGCAGTACTTC. The chain links TRBV5-6 to TRBJ2-7; D is unresolved. V was cut by 3 bases and J by 4 bases, with 11 bases left in between. CDR1 is SGHDT and CDR2 is YYEEEE in the germline V gene. The CDR3 covers 13 residues.

The chain joins TRBV11-2 to TRBJ2-7, with 8 nucleotides matching TRBD1. V dropped 3 bases and J dropped 6; count of bases not matched to a gene: 4. The CDR3 length is 13 residues. In germline, CDR1 is SGHAT, CDR2 FQNNGV. CDR3 amino acids: CASSFYRGSEQYF. The CDR3 DNA reads TGTGCCAGCAGCTTCTACAGGGGGAGCGAGCAGTACTTC.

The gene calls are TRBV13 and TRBJ2-1; D possibly corresponds to TRBD2 (6 bases). This CDR3 spans 17 amino acids. Deletions cut 4 bases from V and 3 bases from J, with 19 bases between. Germline V gene sequence: CDR1 PRHDT, CDR2 FYEKMQ (reference sequence). The CDR3 DNA is TGTGCCAGCAGCTCCACGTCTTCCGGGAGAGTCTACAATGAGCAGTTCTTC. Translated: CASSSTSSGRVYNEQFF.

This chain joins TRBV27 and TRBJ2-7; D perhaps matches TRBD2 (6 bases). CDR1 and CDR2 (germline): MNHEY, SMNVEV (reference sequence). Trimming stripped 5 bases from V and 0 bases from J, with 14 bases between. This CDR3 region has 15 residues. The CDR3 DNA sequence: TGTGCCAGCAGTCTACTTAGCGGCAGCTCCTACGAGCAGTACTTC. Its translation: CASSLLSGSSYEQYF.

The rearrangement links TRBV4-3 to TRBJ2-7; weak D call: TRBD1 (5 bases). CDR3 length: 17 amino acids. V was pared by 2 bases and J by 0 bases, with 17 bases between. Germline V CDR1 and CDR2: LGHNA, YSLEER. CDR3 nucleotides: TGCGCCAGCAGCCAACATAGGACAACCCTGAGCTCCTACGAGCAGTACTTC. Protein: CASSQHRTTLSSYEQYF.

Turning to this clonotype: Lacking the conserved final phenylalanine or tryptophan, this CDR3 likely reflects a read error. The chain couples TRBV5-1 to TRBJ2-5; TRBD1 matches at 7 bases. Unmatched junction bases numbered 8, after V lost 5 bases and J lost 4 bases. The germline CDR1 and CDR2 sequences are SGHRS and YFSETQ. The CDR3 loop spans 14 amino acids. As DNA, the CDR3 is TGCGCCAGCAGTCTTACAGGGGCTCGAGAGACCCAGTACCTC. It yields the protein CASSLTGARETQYL.